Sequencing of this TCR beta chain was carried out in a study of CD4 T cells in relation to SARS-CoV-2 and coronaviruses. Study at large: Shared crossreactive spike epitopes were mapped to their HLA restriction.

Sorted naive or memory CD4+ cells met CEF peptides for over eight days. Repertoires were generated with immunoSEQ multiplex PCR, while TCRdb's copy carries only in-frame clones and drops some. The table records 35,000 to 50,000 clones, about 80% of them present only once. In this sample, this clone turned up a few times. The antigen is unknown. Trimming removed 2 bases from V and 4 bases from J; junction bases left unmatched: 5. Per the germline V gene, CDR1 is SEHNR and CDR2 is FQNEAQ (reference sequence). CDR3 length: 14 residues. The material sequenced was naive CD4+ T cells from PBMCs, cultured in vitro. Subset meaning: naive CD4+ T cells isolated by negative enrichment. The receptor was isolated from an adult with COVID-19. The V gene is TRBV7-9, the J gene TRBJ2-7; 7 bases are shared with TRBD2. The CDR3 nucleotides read TGTGCCAGCAGCTTAATGGCGGGAGTGTACGAGCAGTACTTC. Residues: CASSLMAGVYEQYF.